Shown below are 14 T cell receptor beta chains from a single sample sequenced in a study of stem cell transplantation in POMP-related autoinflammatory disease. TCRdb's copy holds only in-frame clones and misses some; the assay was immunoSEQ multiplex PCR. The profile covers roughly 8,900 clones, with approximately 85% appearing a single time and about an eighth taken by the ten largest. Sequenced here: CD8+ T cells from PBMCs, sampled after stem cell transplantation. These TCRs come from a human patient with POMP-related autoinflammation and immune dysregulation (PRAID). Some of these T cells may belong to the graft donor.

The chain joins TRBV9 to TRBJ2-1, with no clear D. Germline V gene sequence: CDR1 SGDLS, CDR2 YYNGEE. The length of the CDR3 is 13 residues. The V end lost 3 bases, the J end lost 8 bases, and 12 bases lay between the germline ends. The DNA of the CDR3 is TGTGCCAGCAGCGCCTCGTTGGTTGATGAGCAGTTCTTC. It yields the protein CASSASLVDEQFF.

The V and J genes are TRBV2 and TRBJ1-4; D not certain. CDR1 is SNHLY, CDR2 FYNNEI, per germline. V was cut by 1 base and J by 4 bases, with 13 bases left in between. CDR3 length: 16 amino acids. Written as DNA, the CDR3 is TGTGCCAGCAGTGAAGAGGGCCGGAGTTATAATGAAAAACTGTTTTTT. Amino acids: CASSEEGRSYNEKLFF.

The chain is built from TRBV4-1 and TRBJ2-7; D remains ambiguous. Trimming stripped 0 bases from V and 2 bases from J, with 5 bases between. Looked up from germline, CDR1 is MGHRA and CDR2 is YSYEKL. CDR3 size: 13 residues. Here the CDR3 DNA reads TGCGCCAGCAGCCAAGACGTAGCCTACGAGCAGTACGTC. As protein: CASSQDVAYEQYV.

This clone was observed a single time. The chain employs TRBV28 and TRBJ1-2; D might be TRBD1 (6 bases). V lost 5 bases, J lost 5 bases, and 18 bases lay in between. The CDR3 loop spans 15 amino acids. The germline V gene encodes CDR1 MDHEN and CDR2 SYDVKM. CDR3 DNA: TGTGCCAGCAGTACCCAATTCAGGGGAGGGTATGGCTACACCTTC. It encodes CASSTQFRGGYGYTF.

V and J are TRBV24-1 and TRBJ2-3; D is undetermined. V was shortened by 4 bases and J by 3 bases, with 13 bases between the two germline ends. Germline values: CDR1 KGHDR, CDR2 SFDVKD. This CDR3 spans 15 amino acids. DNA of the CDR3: TGTGCCACCAGTGACCCAGACTTTAGGACAGATACGCAGTATTTT. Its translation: CATSDPDFRTDTQYF.

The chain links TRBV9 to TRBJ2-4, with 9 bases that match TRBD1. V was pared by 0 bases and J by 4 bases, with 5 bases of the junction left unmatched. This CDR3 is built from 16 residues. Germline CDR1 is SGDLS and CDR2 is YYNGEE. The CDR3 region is CASSVGPGQGKNIQYF. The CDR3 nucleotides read TGTGCCAGCAGCGTAGGGCCGGGACAGGGTAAAAACATTCAGTACTTC.

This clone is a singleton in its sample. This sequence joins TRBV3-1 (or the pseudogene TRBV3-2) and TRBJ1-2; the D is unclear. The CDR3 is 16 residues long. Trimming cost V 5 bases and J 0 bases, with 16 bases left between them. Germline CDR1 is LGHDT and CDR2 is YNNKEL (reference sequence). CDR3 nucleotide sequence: TGTGCCAGCAGCTACTTCGTCCCTTTTCCTAACTATGGCTACACCTTC. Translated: CASSYFVPFPNYGYTF.

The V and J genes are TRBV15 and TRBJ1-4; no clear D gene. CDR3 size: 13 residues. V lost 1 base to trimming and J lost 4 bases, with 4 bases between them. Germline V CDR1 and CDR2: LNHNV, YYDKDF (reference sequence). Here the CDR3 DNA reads TGTGCCACCAGCAGAGTGGTTAATGAAAAACTGTTTTTT. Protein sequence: CATSRVVNEKLFF.

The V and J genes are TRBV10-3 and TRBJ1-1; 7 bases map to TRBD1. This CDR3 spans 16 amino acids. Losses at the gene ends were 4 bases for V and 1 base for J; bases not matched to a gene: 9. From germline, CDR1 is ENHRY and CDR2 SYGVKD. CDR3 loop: CAISATQGPWNTEAFF. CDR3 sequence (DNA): TGTGCCATCAGTGCGACACAGGGGCCCTGGAACACTGAAGCTTTCTTT.

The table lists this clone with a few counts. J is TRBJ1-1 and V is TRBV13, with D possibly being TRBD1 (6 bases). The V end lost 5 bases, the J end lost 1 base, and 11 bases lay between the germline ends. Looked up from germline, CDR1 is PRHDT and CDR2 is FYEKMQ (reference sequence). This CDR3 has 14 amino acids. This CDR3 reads CASSPGEGNTEAFF. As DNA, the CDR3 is TGTGCCAGCAGCCCAGGGGAAGGGAACACTGAAGCTTTCTTT.

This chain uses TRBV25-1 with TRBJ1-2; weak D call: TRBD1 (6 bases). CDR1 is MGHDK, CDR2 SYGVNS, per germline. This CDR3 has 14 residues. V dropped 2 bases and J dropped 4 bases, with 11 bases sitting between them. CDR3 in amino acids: CASSEQGWAYGYTF. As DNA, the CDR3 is TGTGCCAGCAGTGAACAGGGGTGGGCCTATGGCTACACCTTC.

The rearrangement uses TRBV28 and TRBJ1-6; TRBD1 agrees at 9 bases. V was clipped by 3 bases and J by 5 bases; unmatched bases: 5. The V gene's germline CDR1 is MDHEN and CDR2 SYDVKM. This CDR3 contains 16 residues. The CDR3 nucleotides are TGTGCCAGCAGTTTCTTACAGGGGGCAGATAATTCACCCCTCCACTTT. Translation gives CASSFLQGADNSPLHF.

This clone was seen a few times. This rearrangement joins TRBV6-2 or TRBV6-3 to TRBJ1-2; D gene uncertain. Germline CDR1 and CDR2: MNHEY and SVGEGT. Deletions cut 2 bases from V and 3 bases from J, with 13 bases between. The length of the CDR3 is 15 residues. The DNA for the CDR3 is TGTGCCAGCAGTTACCCTCGGACGGACTACTATGGCTACACCTTC. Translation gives CASSYPRTDYYGYTF.

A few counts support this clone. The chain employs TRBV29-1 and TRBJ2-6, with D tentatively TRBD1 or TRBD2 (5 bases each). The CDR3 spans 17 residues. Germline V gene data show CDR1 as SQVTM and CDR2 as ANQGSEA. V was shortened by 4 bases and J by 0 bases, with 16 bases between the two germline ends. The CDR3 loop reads CSVVFWGTSSGANVLTF. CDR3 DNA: TGCAGCGTTGTATTTTGGGGGACCTCCTCTGGGGCCAACGTCCTGACTTTC.